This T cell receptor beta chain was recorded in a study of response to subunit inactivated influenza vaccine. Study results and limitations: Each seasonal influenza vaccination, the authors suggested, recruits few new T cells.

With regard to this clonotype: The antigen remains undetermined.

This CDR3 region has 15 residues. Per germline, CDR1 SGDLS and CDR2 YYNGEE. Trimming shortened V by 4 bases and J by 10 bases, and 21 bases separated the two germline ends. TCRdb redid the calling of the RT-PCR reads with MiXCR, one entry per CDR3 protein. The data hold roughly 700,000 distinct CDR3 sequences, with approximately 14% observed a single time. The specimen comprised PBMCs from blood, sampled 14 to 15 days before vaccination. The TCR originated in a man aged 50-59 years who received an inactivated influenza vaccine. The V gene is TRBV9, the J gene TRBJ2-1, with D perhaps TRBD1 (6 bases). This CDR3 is CASSSPEGVPGEQFF. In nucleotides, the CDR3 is TGTGCCAGCAGCTCCCCAGAGGGGGTCCCAGGGGAGCAGTTCTTC. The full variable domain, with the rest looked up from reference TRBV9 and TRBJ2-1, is DSGVTQTPKHLITATGQRVTLRCSPRSGDLSVYWYQQSLDQGLQFLIQYYNGEERAKGNILERFSAQQFPDLHSELNLSSLELGDSALYFCASSSPEGVPGEQFFGPGTRLTVL.